The clone carrying this TCR beta chain was recorded a few times. Each CDR3 protein gets one entry after TCRdb re-called the RT-PCR reads with MiXCR. The sample holds over 150,000 distinct CDR3 sequences; around two fifths are singletons and the top ten take less than 40%. These data belong to a study of patients and donors after allogeneic stem cell transplantation. The CDR3 extends over 13 amino acids. The sequence was obtained from a human donor who was either an allogeneic HSCT recipient or a stem cell or donor lymphocyte infusion donor (not recorded which). It is not recorded whose cells these are; they may come from a transplant donor. Sequencing was performed on blood, either unsorted or a sorted T cell fraction (not recorded which). The rearrangement uses TRBV21-1 and TRBJ2-5; the listed D gene, TRBD1, was not tested against the DNA. TRBV21-1 is listed as a pseudogene. The CDR3, as DNA: TGTGCCAGCTCTCGGGGCCAGGTGGAGACCCAGTACTTC. It yields the protein CASSRGQVETQYF.